One sample yielded the 8 T cell receptor beta chains listed below, sequenced in a study of regulatory T cells in long-lasting Graves disease. Investigators prepared the TCR beta libraries by applying iRepertoire HTBI primers and Arm-PCR of CDR3 regions. TCRdb passed the multiplex PCR reads through MiXCR, listing each CDR3 protein once. Among about 660,000 distinct CDR3 sequences listed, 25% to 35% were seen once. Indicated time point: persistent/refractory GD, antithyroid drugs over 5 years with positive TRAb. The TCR library used RNA extracted from PBMCs. Sequencing used peripheral blood mononuclear cells (PBMCs), obtained when the disease was refractory, from a patient treated with antithyroid drugs. The source is a female donor with Graves disease.

This clonotype occurred many times. The chain carries TRBV20-1 and TRBJ1-1; no firm D call. CDR3 size: 12 residues. V lost 3 bases and J lost 1, with 6 bases in between. CDR1 is DFQATT and CDR2 is SNEGSKA in the germline V gene (reference sequence). CDR3 residues: CSASAENTEAFF. In DNA, the CDR3 is TGCAGTGCTAGCGCCGAGAACACTGAAGCTTTCTTT.

This chain uses TRBV20-1 with TRBJ1-2; D unclear. The CDR3 contains 12 residues. In germline, CDR1 is DFQATT, CDR2 SNEGSKA (reference sequence). Trimming removed 0 bases from V and 5 bases from J, with 7 bases in between. The CDR3 sequence is CSAREGGYGYTF. The DNA for the CDR3 is TGCAGTGCTAGAGAGGGTGGGTATGGCTACACCTTC.

Only one count was recorded for this clonotype. The rearrangement links TRBV2 to TRBJ2-7; TRBD2 matches 13 bases. V lost 6 bases to trimming and J lost 1 base; unmatched junction nucleotides: 9. The V gene's germline CDR1 is SNHLY and CDR2 FYNNEI. The CDR3 spans 17 residues. CDR3 bases: TGTGCCAGCAGCTTACATCCGGGACTAGCGGGATCCTACGAGCAGTACTTC. As protein: CASSLHPGLAGSYEQYF.

Note on this clonotype: A much more abundant neighbour one base away suggests this may be a read error. Since the CDR3 does not end with the conserved phenylalanine or tryptophan, this likely comes from a read error. The genes are TRBV2 and TRBJ1-5; weak D call: TRBD1 (6 bases). Germline CDR1 and CDR2: SNHLY and FYNNEI. V lost 1 base, J lost 3 bases, and 16 bases lay in between. The CDR3 totals 17 residues. The CDR3 DNA is TGTGCCAGCAGTGAAGTTGGGTGGGGACAAGTCAATCAGCCCCAGCATCTT. Protein: CASSEVGWGQVNQPQHL.

This clonotype was picked up many times. The rearrangement joins TRBV2 to TRBJ2-7; TRBD2 matches at 7 bases. The CDR3 runs 14 residues. The ends lost 6 bases at V and 0 bases at J; junction bases unmatched: 5. Per germline, CDR1 SNHLY and CDR2 FYNNEI. The CDR3 DNA reads TGTGCCAGCAGGACCGGGACTATCTCCTACGAGCAGTACTTC. It codes for CASRTGTISYEQYF.

V gene TRBV6-5 combines with J gene TRBJ1-2; D uncertain. The V end lost 2 bases, the J end lost 5 bases, and 12 bases lay between the germline ends. Germline V gene sequence: CDR1 MNHEY, CDR2 SVGAGI. The CDR3 is 14 amino acids. The CDR3 DNA reads as TGTGCCAGCAGTTACGAGGGTTCGAAATATGGCTACACCTTC. This codes for CASSYEGSKYGYTF.

This rearrangement joins TRBV5-1 to TRBJ1-4; 8 bases align to TRBD1. Germline-derived CDR1 and CDR2 are SGHRS and YFSETQ. The CDR3 loop spans 16 amino acids. J gave up 6 bases and V 0 bases, and 7 bases lay outside the gene matches. The CDR3 nucleotides are TGCGCCAGCAGCTTGGAAACCCCAGGGGGCGATGAAAAACTGTTTTTT. Translated, it gives CASSLETPGGDEKLFF. The whole variable domain, remainder taken from reference TRBV5-1 and TRBJ1-4, is KAGVTQTPRYLIKTRGQQVTLSCSPISGHRSVSWYQQTPGQGLQFLFEYFSETQRNKGNFPGRFSGRQFSNSRSEMNVSTLELGDSALYLCASSLETPGGDEKLFFGSGTQLSVL.

Of note for this clonotype: A much larger clone sits a single nucleotide away, making a read error possible. The V gene is TRBV2, the J gene TRBJ2-7, with a possible D match to TRBD2 (6 bases). Per germline, CDR1 SNHLY and CDR2 FYNNEI. With 9 bases removed from V and 0 bases from J, the gap between germline ends came to 18 bases. This CDR3 spans 15 amino acids. The DNA of the CDR3 is TGTGCCAGTAGACTAGTGGGCTCTAGCTCCTACGAGCAGTACTTC. Translated: CASRLVGSSSYEQYF.